A single sample gave rise to the 5 T cell receptor beta chains below, sequenced in a study of Ad26.COV2.S vaccination and SARS-CoV-2 variants. Profiled with immunoSEQ multiplex PCR; TCRdb holds only in-frame clones, not every one. The sample has about 680,000 clones; approximately 88% are singletons. Regarding treatment: 15 to 20 received Ad26.COV2.S at low or high dose, single or two shots; about 5 received placebo; per-sample allocation not given. Sampling occurred on day 63 after the first vaccine or placebo injection. The material was peripheral blood, obtained in a trial of Ad26.COV2.S vaccine versus placebo. These receptors originate from a person between 18 and 65 years old who received the Ad26.COV2.S COVID-19 vaccine or a placebo.

The chain employs TRBV3-1 (or the pseudogene TRBV3-2) and TRBJ1-1; 8 bases are shared with TRBD1. Germline V gives CDR1 LGHDT, CDR2 YNNKEL (reference sequence). The CDR3 extends over 13 amino acids. Trimming at V came to 5 bases and at J to 4 bases, leaving 3 bases not matched to a gene. This chain's CDR3 is CASSFDRGTEAFF. Here the CDR3 DNA reads TGTGCCAGCAGCTTTGACAGGGGCACTGAAGCTTTCTTT.

The chain recombines TRBV4-2 with TRBJ1-2; D remains unclear. The ends were cut back, 0 bases at V and 5 bases at J, with 10 bases in the middle. This CDR3 contains 14 residues. Germline V gene lookup returns CDR1 LGHNA and CDR2 YNFKEQ. CDR3 coding DNA: TGTGCCAGCAGCCAAGATTCGGAAGGTTATGGCTACACCTTC. The encoded protein is CASSQDSEGYGYTF.

The chain combines TRBV7-3 with TRBJ1-5; the match to TRBD1 covers 7 bases. The CDR3 is 15 amino acids. The V and J ends lost 4 bases and 4 bases, in that order; junction bases with no gene match: 7. The germline V gene has CDR1 SGHTA and CDR2 FQGTGA. The CDR3: CASSWGTALNQPQHF. The CDR3 coding sequence is TGTGCCAGCAGCTGGGGGACAGCCCTAAATCAGCCCCAGCATTTT.

This clone was picked up a small number of times. The chain has TRBV7-8 and TRBJ1-5; D is ambiguous. The germline CDR1 and CDR2 sequences are SGHVS and FQNEAQ. V dropped 5 bases and J dropped 7 bases, with 15 bases sitting between them. This CDR3 has 14 amino acids. The DNA of the CDR3 is TGTGCCAGCAGCCCGTTTAGTGGAGGGCAGCCCCAGCATTTT. Translated, it gives CASSPFSGGQPQHF.

The V and J genes are TRBV10-3 and TRBJ2-5; D might be TRBD1 (6 bases). The V end was cut by 6 bases, the J end by 3 bases, with 11 bases between. CDR3 length equals 13 residues. Germline V lookup: CDR1 ENHRY, CDR2 SYGVKD. The CDR3 here is CAISVTGKETQYF. The CDR3 nucleotides are TGTGCCATCAGCGTTACAGGGAAAGAGACCCAGTACTTC.